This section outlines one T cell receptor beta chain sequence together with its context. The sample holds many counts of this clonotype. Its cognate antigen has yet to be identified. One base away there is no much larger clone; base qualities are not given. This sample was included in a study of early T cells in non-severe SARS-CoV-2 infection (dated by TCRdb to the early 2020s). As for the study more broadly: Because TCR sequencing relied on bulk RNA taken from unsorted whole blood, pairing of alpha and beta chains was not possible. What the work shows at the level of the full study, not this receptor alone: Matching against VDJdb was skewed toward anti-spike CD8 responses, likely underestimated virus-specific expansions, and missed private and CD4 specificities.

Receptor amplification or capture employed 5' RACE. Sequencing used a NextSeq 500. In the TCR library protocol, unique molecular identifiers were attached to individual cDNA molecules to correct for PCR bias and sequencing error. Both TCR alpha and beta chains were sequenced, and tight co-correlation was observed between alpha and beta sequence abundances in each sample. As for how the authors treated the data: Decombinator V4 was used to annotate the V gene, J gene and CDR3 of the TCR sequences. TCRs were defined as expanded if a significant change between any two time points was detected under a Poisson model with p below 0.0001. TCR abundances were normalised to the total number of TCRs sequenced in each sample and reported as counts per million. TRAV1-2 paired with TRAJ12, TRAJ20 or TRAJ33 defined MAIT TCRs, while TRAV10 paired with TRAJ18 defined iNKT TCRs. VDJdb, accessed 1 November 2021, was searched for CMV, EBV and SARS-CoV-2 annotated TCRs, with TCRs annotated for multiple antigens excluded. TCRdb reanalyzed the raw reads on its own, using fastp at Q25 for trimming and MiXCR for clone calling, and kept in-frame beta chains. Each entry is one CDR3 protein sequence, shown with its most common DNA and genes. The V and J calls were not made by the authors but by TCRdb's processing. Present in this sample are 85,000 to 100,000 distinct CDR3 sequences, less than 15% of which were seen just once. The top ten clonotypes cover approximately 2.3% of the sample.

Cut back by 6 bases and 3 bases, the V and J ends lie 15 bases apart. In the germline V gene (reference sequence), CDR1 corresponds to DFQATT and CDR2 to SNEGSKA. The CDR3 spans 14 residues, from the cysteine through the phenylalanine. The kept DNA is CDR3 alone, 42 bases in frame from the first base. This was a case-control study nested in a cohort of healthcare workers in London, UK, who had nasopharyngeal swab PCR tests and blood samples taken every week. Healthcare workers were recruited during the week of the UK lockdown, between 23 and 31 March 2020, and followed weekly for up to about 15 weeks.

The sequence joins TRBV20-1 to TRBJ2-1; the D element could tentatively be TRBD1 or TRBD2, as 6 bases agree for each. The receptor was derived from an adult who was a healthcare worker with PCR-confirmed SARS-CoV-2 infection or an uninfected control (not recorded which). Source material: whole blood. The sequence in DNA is TGCAGTGCCCCGCCGGGGGCAGACTACAATGAGCAGTTCTTC. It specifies CSAPPGADYNEQFF.